This is a list of T cell receptor beta chains from one sample in a study of blood T cell repertoires in COVID-19. Sequenced by immunoSEQ multiplex PCR; TCRdb stores in-frame clones only, minus some. The data contain under 200,000 clones, roughly 90% of them seen just once; the ten biggest clones take up approximately 6.6%. Sequenced input: PBMCs or T cells enriched from blood (not recorded which). The receptors were sampled from a woman aged 50 to 65 who had recovered from COVID-19. CDR3s include the opening cysteine and the closing phenylalanine or tryptophan. A D gene is named only where the DNA matches it firmly. Clone size is given for some rows only: seen once, a few or many times, or a class if the clone is expanded.

>NA|TRBJ1-4|TRBV7-2|NA
CASSLGPIEKLFF
TGTGCCAGCAGCTTAGGGCCAATCGAAAAACTGTTTTTT
>NA|TRBJ2-1|TRBV4-3|NA
CASSQATGLSSYNEQFF
TGCGCCAGCAGCCAAGCGACGGGTCTAAGCTCCTACAATGAGCAGTTCTTC
>NA|TRBJ1-2|TRBV15|NA
CATSRPREGFGGYTF
TGTGCCACCAGCAGACCCAGGGAGGGGTTTGGCGGCTACACCTTC
>NA|TRBJ2-5|TRBV19|NA
CASSTEWGVPQETQYF
TGTGCCAGTAGTACCGAATGGGGGGTCCCACAAGAGACCCAGTACTTC
>NA|TRBJ2-7|TRBV27|NA
CASRTRGREQYF
TGTGCCAGCCGTACACGAGGGCGCGAGCAGTACTTC
>NA|TRBJ2-2|TRBV27|TRBD1
CASTLGQGRTGELFF
TGTGCCAGCACCCTTGGACAGGGCCGCACCGGGGAGCTGTTTTTT
>once|TRBJ2-1|TRBV7-3|TRBD1
CASSLVGGGRVGNEQFF
TGTGCCAGCAGCTTAGTAGGGGGCGGCAGGGTAGGGAATGAGCAGTTCTTC
>NA|TRBJ2-1|TRBV3-1/TRBV3-2|TRBD2
CASSPPGGPYNEQFF
TGTGCCAGCAGCCCACCGGGGGGGCCCTACAATGAGCAGTTCTTC
>once|TRBJ2-1|TRBV2|NA
CASTRDSKTYNEQFF
TGTGCCAGCACTAGAGACAGCAAAACCTACAATGAGCAGTTCTTC
>NA|TRBJ1-5|TRBV7-5|NA
CARSFSQPQHF
TGTGCCAGAAGCTTTAGTCAGCCCCAGCATTTT
>NA|TRBJ2-2|TRBV4-3|NA
CASSFRAGGGELFF
TGCGCCAGCAGCTTCAGGGCCGGCGGCGGGGAGCTGTTTTTT
>NA|TRBJ2-7|TRBV5-4|NA
CASSFLQGGGEQYF
TGTGCCAGCAGCTTTTTGCAGGGAGGTGGCGAGCAGTACTTC
>NA|TRBJ1-4|TRBV7-9|TRBD1
CASSLSQGADEKLFF
TGTGCCAGCAGCTTGAGTCAGGGGGCGGACGAAAAACTGTTTTTT
>NA|TRBJ1-1|TRBV19|TRBD1
CASSTGGARNTEAFF
TGTGCCAGTAGTACAGGGGGCGCCCGGAACACTGAAGCTTTCTTT
>NA|TRBJ1-2|TRBV6-6|NA
CASSHRESNYGYTF
TGTGCCAGCAGCCACCGGGAGTCAAACTATGGCTACACCTTC
>NA|TRBJ2-2|TRBV7-6|NA
CASSSDITGELFF
TGTGCCAGCAGCTCAGATATCACCGGGGAGCTGTTTTTT
>NA|TRBJ2-5|TRBV4-1|TRBD1
CASSQWGQGKETQYF
TGCGCCAGCAGCCAGTGGGGACAGGGGAAAGAGACCCAGTACTTC
>NA|TRBJ1-4|TRBV11-2|NA
CASSFGGWDEKLFF
TGTGCCAGCAGCTTTGGGGGCTGGGATGAAAAACTGTTTTTT
>NA|TRBJ2-1|TRBV4-3|TRBD2
CASSPGGGSGDENEQFF
TGCGCCAGCAGCCCGGGGGGTGGTAGCGGGGATGAGAATGAGCAGTTCTTC
>NA|TRBJ2-2|TRBV6-6|TRBD1
CASSPGADRVKTGELFF
TGTGCCAGCAGTCCTGGAGCGGACAGGGTAAAAACCGGGGAGCTGTTTTTT
>NA|TRBJ1-1|TRBV7-3|TRBD1
CASEIQGATEAFF
TGTGCCAGCGAAATCCAGGGGGCCACTGAAGCTTTCTTT